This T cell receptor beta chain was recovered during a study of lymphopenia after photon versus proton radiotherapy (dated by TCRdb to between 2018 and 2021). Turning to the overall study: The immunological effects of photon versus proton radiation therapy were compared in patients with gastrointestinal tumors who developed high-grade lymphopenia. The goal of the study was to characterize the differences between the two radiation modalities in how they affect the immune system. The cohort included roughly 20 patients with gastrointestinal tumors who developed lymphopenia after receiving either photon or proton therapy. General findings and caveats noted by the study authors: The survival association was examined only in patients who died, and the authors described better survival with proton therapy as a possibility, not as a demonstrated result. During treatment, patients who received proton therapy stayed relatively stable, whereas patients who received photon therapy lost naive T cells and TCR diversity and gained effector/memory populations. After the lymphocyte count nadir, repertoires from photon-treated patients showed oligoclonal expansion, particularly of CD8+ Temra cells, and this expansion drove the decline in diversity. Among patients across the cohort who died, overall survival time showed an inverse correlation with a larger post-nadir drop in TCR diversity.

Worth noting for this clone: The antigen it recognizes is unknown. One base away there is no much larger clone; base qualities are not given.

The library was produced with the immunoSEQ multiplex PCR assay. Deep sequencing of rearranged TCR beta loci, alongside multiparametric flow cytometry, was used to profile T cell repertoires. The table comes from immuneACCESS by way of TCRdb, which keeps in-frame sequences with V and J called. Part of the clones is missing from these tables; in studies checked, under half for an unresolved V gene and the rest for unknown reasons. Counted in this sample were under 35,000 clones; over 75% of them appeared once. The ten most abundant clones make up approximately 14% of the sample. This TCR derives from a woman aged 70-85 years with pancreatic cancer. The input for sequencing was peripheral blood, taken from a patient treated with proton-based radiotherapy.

CDR3 protein: CASSRDSWEQYF. The sequence in DNA is TGTGCCAGCAGTCGGGATTCCTGGGAGCAGTACTTC. Recombination linked TRBV11-2 to TRBJ2-7; the D segment could be TRBD2, given 5 matching bases. Trimming costs V 6 bases and J 7 bases, and their ends lie 13 bases apart. The germline V gene sets CDR1 to SGHAT and CDR2 to FQNNGV. The CDR3, from cysteine to phenylalanine, totals 12 residues. Only the CDR3 portion is preserved as DNA: 36 bases, with reading frame beginning at the first base.